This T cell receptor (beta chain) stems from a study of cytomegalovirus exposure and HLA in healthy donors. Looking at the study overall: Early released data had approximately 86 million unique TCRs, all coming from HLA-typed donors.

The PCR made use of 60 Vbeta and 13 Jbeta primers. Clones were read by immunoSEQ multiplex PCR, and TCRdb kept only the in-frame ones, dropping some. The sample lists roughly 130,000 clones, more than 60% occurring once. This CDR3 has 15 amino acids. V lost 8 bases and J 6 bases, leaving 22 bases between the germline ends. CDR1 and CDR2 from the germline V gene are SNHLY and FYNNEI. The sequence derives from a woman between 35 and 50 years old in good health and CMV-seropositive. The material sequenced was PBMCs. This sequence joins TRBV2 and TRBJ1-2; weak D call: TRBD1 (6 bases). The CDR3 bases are TGTGCCAGCTCAGGGGAAGGCACCCCAGCGAATGGCTACACCTTC. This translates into CASSGEGTPANGYTF.